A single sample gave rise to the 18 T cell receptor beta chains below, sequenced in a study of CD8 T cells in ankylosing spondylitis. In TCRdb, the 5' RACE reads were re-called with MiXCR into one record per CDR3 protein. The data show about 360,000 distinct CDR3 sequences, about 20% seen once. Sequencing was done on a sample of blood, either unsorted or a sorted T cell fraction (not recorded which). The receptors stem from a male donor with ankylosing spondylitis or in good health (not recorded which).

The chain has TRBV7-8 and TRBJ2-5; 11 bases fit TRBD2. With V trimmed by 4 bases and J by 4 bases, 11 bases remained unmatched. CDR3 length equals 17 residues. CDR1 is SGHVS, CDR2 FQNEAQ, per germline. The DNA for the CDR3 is TGTGCCAGCAGCTCATTAGACGGACTAGCGGGCGGAGAGACCCAGTACTTC. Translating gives CASSSLDGLAGGETQYF.

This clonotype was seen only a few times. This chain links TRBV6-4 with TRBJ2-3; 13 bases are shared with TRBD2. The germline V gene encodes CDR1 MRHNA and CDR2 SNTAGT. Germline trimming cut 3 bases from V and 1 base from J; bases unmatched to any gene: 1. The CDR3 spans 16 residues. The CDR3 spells CASSETSGGGTDTQYF. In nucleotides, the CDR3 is TGTGCCAGCAGTGAAACTAGCGGGGGGGGCACAGATACGCAGTATTTT.

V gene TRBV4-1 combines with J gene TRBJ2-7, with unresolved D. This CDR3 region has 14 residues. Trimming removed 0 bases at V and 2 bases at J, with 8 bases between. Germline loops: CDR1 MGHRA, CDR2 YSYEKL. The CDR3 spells CASSQDLETYEQYF. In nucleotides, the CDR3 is TGCGCCAGCAGCCAAGATCTGGAGACCTACGAGCAGTACTTC.

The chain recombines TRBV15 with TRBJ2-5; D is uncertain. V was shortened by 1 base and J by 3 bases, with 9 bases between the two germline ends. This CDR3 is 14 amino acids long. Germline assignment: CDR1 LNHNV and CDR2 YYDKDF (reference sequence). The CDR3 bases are TGTGCCACCAGCAGAGTAGGGATCGAAGAGACCCAGTACTTC. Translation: CATSRVGIEETQYF.

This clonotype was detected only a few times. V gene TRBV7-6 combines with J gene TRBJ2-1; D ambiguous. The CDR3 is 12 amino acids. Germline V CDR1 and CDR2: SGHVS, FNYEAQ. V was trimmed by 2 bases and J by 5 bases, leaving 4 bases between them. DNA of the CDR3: TGTGCCAGCAGCTTATACGACAATGAGCAGTTCTTC. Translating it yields CASSLYDNEQFF.

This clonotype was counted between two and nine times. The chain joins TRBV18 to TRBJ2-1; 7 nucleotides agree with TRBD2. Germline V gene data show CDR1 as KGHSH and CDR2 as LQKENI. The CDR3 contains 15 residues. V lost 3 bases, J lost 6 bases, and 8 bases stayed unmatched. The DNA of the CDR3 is TGTGCCAGCTCACCCGGGACTACTGGGTTCAATGAGCAGTTCTTC. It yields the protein CASSPGTTGFNEQFF.

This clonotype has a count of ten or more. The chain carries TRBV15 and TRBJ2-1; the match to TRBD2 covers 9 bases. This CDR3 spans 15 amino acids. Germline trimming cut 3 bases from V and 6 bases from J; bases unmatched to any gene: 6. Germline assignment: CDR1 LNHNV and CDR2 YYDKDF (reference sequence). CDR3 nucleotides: TGTGCCACCAGCAGTTTAGCGGGGGCGACCAATGAGCAGTTCTTC. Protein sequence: CATSSLAGATNEQFF.

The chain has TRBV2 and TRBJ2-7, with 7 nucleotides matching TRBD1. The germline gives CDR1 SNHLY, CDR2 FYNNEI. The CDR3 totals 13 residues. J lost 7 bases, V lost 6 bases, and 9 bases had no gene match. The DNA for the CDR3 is TGTGCCAGCAGACAGGGGTCAACTTTAGAGCAGTACTTC. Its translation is CASRQGSTLEQYF.

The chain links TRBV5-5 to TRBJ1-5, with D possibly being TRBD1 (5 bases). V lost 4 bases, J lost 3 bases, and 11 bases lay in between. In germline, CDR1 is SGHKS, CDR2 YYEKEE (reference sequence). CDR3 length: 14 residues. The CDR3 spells CASSTDSFNQPQHF. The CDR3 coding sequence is TGTGCCAGCAGCACTGACAGCTTCAATCAGCCCCAGCATTTT.

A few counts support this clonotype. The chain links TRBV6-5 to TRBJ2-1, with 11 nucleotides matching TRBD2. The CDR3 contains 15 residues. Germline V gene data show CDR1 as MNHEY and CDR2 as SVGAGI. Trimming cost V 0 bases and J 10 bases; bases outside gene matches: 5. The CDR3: CASSYSVSGGAEQFF. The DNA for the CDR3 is TGTGCCAGCAGTTACTCGGTTAGCGGGGGGGCGGAGCAGTTCTTC.

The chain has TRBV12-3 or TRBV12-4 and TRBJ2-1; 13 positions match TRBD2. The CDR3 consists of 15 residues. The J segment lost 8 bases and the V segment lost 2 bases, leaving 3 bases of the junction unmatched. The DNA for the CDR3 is TGTGCCAGCAGTTTATGGGGACTAGCGGGGCATGAGCAGTTCTTC. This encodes CASSLWGLAGHEQFF.

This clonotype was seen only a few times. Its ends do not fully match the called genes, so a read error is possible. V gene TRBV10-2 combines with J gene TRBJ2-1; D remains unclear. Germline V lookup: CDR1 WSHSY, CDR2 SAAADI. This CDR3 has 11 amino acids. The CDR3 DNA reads TGCGCCAGCAGTGAGTTCGATTGGCCGGTCTTC. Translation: CASSEFDWPVF.

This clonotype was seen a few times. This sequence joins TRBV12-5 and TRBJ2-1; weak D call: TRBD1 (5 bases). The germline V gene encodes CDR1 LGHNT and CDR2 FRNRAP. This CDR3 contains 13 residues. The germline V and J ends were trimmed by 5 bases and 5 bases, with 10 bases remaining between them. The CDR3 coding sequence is TGTGCTAGTGGTGCCGGACAAAACAATGAGCAGTTCTTC. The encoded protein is CASGAGQNNEQFF.

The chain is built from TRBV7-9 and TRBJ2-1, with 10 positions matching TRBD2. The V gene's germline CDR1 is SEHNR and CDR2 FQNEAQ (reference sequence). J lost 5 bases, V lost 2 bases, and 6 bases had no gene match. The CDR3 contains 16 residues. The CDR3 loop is CASSLFSGGTNNEQFF. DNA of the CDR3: TGTGCCAGCAGCTTATTTAGCGGGGGGACAAACAATGAGCAGTTCTTC. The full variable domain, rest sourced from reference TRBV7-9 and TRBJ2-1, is DTGVSQNPRHKITKRGQNVTFRCDPISEHNRLYWYRQTLGQGPEFLTYFQNEAQLEKSRLLSDRFSAERPKGSFSTLEIQRTEQGDSAMYLCASSLFSGGTNNEQFFGPGTRLTVL.

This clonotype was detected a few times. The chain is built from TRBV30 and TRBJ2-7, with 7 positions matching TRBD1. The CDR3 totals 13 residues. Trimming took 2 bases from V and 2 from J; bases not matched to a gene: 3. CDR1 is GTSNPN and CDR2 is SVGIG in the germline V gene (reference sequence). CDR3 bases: TGTGCCTGGAGTATAGGGGGCACCTACGAGCAGTACTTC. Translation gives CAWSIGGTYEQYF.

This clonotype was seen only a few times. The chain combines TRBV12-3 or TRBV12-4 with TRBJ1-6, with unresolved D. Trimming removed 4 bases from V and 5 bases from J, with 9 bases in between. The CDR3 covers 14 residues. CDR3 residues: CASSYSGNNSPLHF. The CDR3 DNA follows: TGTGCCAGCAGTTACAGCGGGAATAATTCACCCCTCCACTTT.

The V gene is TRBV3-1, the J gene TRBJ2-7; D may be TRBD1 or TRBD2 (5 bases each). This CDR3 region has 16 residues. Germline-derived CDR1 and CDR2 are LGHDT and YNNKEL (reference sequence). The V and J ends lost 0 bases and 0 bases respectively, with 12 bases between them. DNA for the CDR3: TGTGCCAGCAGCCAAGATCTGAGGGACCCCTCCTACGAGCAGTACTTC. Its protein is CASSQDLRDPSYEQYF.

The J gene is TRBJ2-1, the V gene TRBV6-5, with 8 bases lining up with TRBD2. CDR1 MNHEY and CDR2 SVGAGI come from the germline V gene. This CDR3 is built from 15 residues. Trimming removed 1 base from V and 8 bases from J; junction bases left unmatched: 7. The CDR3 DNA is TGTGCCAGCAGTTACTTAGGCGGGGGGTACGATGAGCAGTTCTTC. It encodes CASSYLGGGYDEQFF.